Listed below are T cell receptor beta chains from one sample, sequenced in a study of T cells in Graves' hyperthyroidism and ophthalmopathy. TCRdb redid the calling of the multiplex PCR reads with MiXCR, one entry per CDR3 protein. The sample has about 840,000 distinct CDR3 sequences; about two fifths are singletons. Sample: blood. All receptors derive from a man between 18 and 35 years old with Graves' hyperthyroidism. Both conserved end residues are part of each CDR3. D genes are given only for firm matches. Clone size is given for some rows only: seen once, a few or many times, or a class if the clone is expanded.

TRBJ2-7	TRBV10-3	TRBD1	many	TGTGCCATCAGTGGACAGGGAGCGACTTACGAGCAGTACTTC	CAISGQGATYEQYF
TRBJ1-2	TRBV2	-	-	TGTGCCAGCAGCCAGCCCACAGAGAACCCGGACTACACCTTC	CASSQPTENPDYTF
TRBJ2-7	TRBV11-2	-	-	TGTGCCAGCAGCTTAGGCGCAACCCCTAGGGACGAGCAGTACTTC	CASSLGATPRDEQYF
TRBJ1-4	TRBV7-9	TRBD1	many	TGTGCCAGCAGCTGGACAGGCTCGGGTGAAAAACTGTTTTTT	CASSWTGSGEKLFF
TRBJ1-2	TRBV6-4	TRBD1	once	TGTGCCAGCAGCGACTCGACAGGGTTGGATGGCTACACCTTC	CASSDSTGLDGYTF
TRBJ1-2	TRBV20-1	TRBD1	few	TGCAGTGTCCCCCCTGGACAGGGCTATGGCTACACCTTC	CSVPPGQGYGYTF
TRBJ2-7	TRBV9	-	few	TGTGCCAGCAGCTTTGCAGAGTCGGGGGAGCAGTACTTC	CASSFAESGEQYF
TRBJ1-1	TRBV7-7	-	-	TGTGCTAGCAGCGTTGGGAGTGGTGAAACTGAAGCTTTCTTT	CASSVGSGETEAFF
TRBJ2-5	TRBV7-9	TRBD2	many	TGTGCCGCCGGTAGCGGGATAAAGGGGAATCAAGAGACCCAGTACTTC	CAAGSGIKGNQETQYF
TRBJ2-2	TRBV7-9	TRBD2	-	TGTGCCAGCAAGGCTAGCGGGATCAACACCGGGGAGCTGGTTTTT	CASKASGINTGELVF
TRBJ1-2	TRBV2	-	-	TGTGCCAGTCAGGGACGCCTTCCTAACTATGGCTACACCTTC	CASQGRLPNYGYTF
TRBJ1-2	TRBV2	-	-	TGTGCCAGCAAGAACTCAGGGAGGGATGGCTACACCTTC	CASKNSGRDGYTF
TRBJ1-4	TRBV27	-	-	TGTGCCAGCAGTTTTACCGGGGTCGAAAAACTGTTTTTT	CASSFTGVEKLFF
TRBJ1-1	TRBV2	-	many	TGTGCCAGCAAAATGTTCCGGGAGAACACTGAAGCTTTCTTT	CASKMFRENTEAFF
TRBJ1-2	TRBV9	TRBD1	few	TGTGCCAGCAGCCCTACCGGGACAGGGGACGGCTACACCTTC	CASSPTGTGDGYTF
TRBJ1-5	TRBV29-1	-	-	TGCAGCGTTAATGAAGGGATCAATCAGCCCCAGCATTTT	CSVNEGINQPQHF
TRBJ1-6	TRBV28	-	-	TGTGCCAGCAGATCTCTGGGTTCACCCCTCCACTTT	CASRSLGSPLHF
TRBJ2-7	TRBV28	TRBD1	once	TGTGCCAGCAGTCCATCGGACAGGGTACGCTACGAGCAGTACTTC	CASSPSDRVRYEQYF
TRBJ2-6	TRBV29-1	-	once	TGCAGCGTTGAAGATCGGACAAGGGGTGGGGCCAACGTCCTGACTTTC	CSVEDRTRGGANVLTF
TRBJ2-2	TRBV5-5	TRBD1	-	TGTGCCAGCAGCCCTGGACAGGACAGCGGGGAGCTGTTTTTT	CASSPGQDSGELFF
TRBJ1-4	TRBV5-4	TRBD1	-	TGTGCCAGCAGCTTGGGACAGGGCATGAATGAAAAACTGTTTTTT	CASSLGQGMNEKLFF
TRBJ1-3	TRBV4-2	-	-	TGTGCCAGCAGCCAAGATCAAGGAGGGGCCGGAAACACCATATATTTT	CASSQDQGGAGNTIYF
TRBJ1-1	TRBV19	-	many	TGTGCCAGTAGTCTCTACAGGGAAGCTTTCTTT	CASSLYREAFF
TRBJ1-2	TRBV6-1	-	many	TGTGCCACACACTGGGGGGGTGGCTACACCTTC	CATHWGGGYTF
TRBJ1-4	TRBV5-1	-	-	TGCGCCAGCAGCTTACCAGGTTATAATGAAAAACTGTTTTTT	CASSLPGYNEKLFF
TRBJ2-6	TRBV19	TRBD2	-	TGTGCCAGTAGTGTAGATCGGGCTAGCGGGAGTACTGGGGCCAACGTCCTGACTTTC	CASSVDRASGSTGANVLTF
TRBJ1-1	TRBV25-1	-	-	TGTGCCAGCTTTAGGGGCATGAACACTGAAGCTTTCTTT	CASFRGMNTEAFF
TRBJ2-7	TRBV12-3/TRBV12-4	TRBD1	few	TGTGCCACCCTGACAGGGGTCGCCTACGAGCAGTACTTC	CATLTGVAYEQYF
TRBJ1-5	TRBV7-9	-	few	TGTGCCTGGAGTGTTGGGAAGGGCAGCAATCAGCCCCAGCATTTT	CAWSVGKGSNQPQHF
TRBJ1-1	TRBV16	-	-	TGTGCCAGCAGCCTTGCCTCGGGATTAGATGAAGCTTTCTTT	CASSLASGLDEAFF
TRBJ1-2	TRBV24-1	-	once	TGTGCCACCAGTGTTCAGGGACACTATGGCTACACCTTC	CATSVQGHYGYTF
TRBJ2-2	TRBV7-2	TRBD1	-	TGTGCCAGCAGCCCATCCCGGACAGGGCTGTACACCGGGGAGCTGTTTTTT	CASSPSRTGLYTGELFF
TRBJ1-2	TRBV11-1	-	-	TGTGCCAGCAGCGTTGACACCCCGTCCTTCTATGGCTACACCTTC	CASSVDTPSFYGYTF
TRBJ2-5	TRBV28	-	few	TGTGCCGTGGACGGGCAAGAGACCCAGTACTTC	CAVDGQETQYF
TRBJ2-5	TRBV10-3	-	many	TGTGCCATCAGTGAGAGGGAAGAGACCCAGTACTTC	CAISEREETQYF
TRBJ1-3	TRBV9	TRBD1	-	TGTGCCAGCAGCTCGATCGGACAGGTTGGAGACACCATATATTTT	CASSSIGQVGDTIYF
TRBJ1-2	TRBV7-8	-	few	TGTGCCAGCAGCCCTGTAGTCGGGGAAGTTAGTGGCTACACCTTC	CASSPVVGEVSGYTF
TRBJ2-6	TRBV29-1	TRBD1	-	TGCAGCGTGGACACCGGGACAGGGGTCAACGTCCTGACTTTC	CSVDTGTGVNVLTF
TRBJ1-1	TRBV29-1	-	many	TGCAGCGTCGAAAATCGAGGAGAAGCTTTCTTT	CSVENRGEAFF
TRBJ2-7	TRBV2	-	-	TGTGCCAGCAGTGAGGGTGGGGCTGCACAGGACGAGCAGTACTTC	CASSEGGAAQDEQYF
TRBJ2-5	TRBV7-2	-	-	TGTGCCAGCAGCTTAGGTGGGGGAGAGGCCCAGTACTTC	CASSLGGGEAQYF
TRBJ2-2	TRBV5-4	TRBD1	-	TGTGCCAGCAGCTGGCAGGGGGCCGGGGAGCTGTTTTTT	CASSWQGAGELFF
TRBJ1-1	TRBV10-3	-	many	TGTGCCATCACGAGGGCGGGGGGCGACACTGAAGCTTTCTTT	CAITRAGGDTEAFF